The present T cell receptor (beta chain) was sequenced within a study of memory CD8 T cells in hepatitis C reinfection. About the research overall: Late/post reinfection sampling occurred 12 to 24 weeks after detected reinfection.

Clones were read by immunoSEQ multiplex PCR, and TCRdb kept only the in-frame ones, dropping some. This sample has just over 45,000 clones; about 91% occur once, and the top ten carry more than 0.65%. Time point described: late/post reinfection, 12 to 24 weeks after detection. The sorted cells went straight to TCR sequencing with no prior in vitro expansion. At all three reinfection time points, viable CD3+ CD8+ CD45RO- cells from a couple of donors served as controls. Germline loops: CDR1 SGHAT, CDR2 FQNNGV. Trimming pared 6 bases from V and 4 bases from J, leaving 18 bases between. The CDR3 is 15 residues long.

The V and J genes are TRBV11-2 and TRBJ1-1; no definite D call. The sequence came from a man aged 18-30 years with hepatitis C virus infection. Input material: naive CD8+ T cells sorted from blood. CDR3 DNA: TGTGCCAGCAGTCAAATGCTAACGGGGTTCACTGAAGCTTTCTTT. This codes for CASSQMLTGFTEAFF.